What follows are 28 T cell receptor beta chains derived from one specimen sequenced in a study of OX40 agonist ivuxolimab in advanced cancers. Using immunoSEQ multiplex PCR, the repertoire was profiled, and TCRdb retains in-frame clones only, with some absent. The sample records some 69,000 clones, about three quarters being singletons. Sample: CD4+ or CD8+ T cells sorted from blood, taken in a trial of the OX40 agonist ivuxolimab. These receptors all come from an adult with an advanced solid tumor such as melanoma, head and neck, liver or kidney cancer.

In this sample, this clone turned up a few times. This chain joins TRBV18 and TRBJ2-6, with D maybe TRBD2 (6 bases). This CDR3 spans 16 amino acids. Trimming took off 2 bases at V and 2 bases at J, with 10 bases between the two ends. Germline V gives CDR1 KGHSH, CDR2 LQKENI. CDR3 protein: CASSPGTGAGANVLTF. Here the CDR3 DNA reads TGTGCCAGCTCACCAGGGACGGGAGCTGGGGCCAACGTCCTGACTTTC.

This clone has a single count. This chain links TRBV5-1 with TRBJ1-6; possible D gene TRBD1, 6 bases. V was clipped by 0 bases and J by 7 bases, with 14 bases between them. The V gene's germline CDR1 is SGHRS and CDR2 YFSETQ. The CDR3 contains 16 residues. The CDR3 coding sequence is TGCGCCAGCAGCTTGGGCCGGTACAGGGCGAATTCACCCCTCCACTTT. This gives the protein CASSLGRYRANSPLHF.

The CDR3 region has the DNA TGTGCCAGCAGTCCCCTGACTAGCGGGGGGGAAAACATTCAGTACTTC. The encoded protein is CASSPLTSGGENIQYF. The chain links TRBV19 to TRBJ2-4; TRBD2 aligns across 14 bases. The ends lost 9 bases at V and 5 bases at J; junction bases unmatched: 9. This CDR3 contains 16 residues. Looked up from germline, CDR1 is LNHDA and CDR2 is SQIVND (reference sequence).

Concerning this clone itself: Other DNA sequences in the same sample also yield this CDR3. The chain combines TRBV5-6 with TRBJ1-2; TRBD1 matches at 7 bases. V lost 0 bases and J lost 4; bases outside the gene matches: 3. The CDR3 is 14 residues long. Germline V gives CDR1 SGHDT, CDR2 YYEEEE. CDR3 protein: CASSLDRGGYGYTF. The CDR3 nucleotides are TGTGCCAGCAGCTTGGACAGGGGTGGCTATGGCTACACCTTC.

This rearrangement joins TRBV7-6 to TRBJ2-7, with D possibly matching TRBD1 (5 bases). The V end lost 1 base, the J end lost 0 bases, and 13 bases lay between the germline ends. The germline CDR1 and CDR2 sequences are SGHVS and FNYEAQ. The CDR3 totals 16 residues. CDR3 loop: CASSLDSRVSSYEQYF. CDR3 nucleotide sequence: TGTGCCAGCAGCTTAGACTCCAGGGTGAGCTCCTACGAGCAGTACTTC. Filled out from reference TRBV7-6 and TRBJ2-7, the complete variable domain reads GAGVSQSPRYKVTKRGQDVALRCDPISGHVSLYWYRQALGQGPEFLTYFNYEAQQDKSGLPNDRFSAERPEGSISTLTIQRTEQRDSAMYRCASSLDSRVSSYEQYFGPGTRLTVT.

The rearrangement links TRBV7-2 to TRBJ2-1; TRBD2 aligns across 8 bases. CDR1 is SGHTA and CDR2 is FQGNSA in the germline V gene. The CDR3 totals 17 residues. V was pared by 1 base and J by 5 bases, with 10 bases of the junction left unmatched. The CDR3: CASSLENPAGVNNEQFF. CDR3 coding DNA: TGTGCCAGCAGCTTAGAGAACCCAGCGGGAGTTAACAATGAGCAGTTCTTC. Looking up the rest from reference TRBV7-2 and TRBJ2-1 gives the full variable domain: GAGVSQSPSNKVTEKGKDVELRCDPISGHTALYWYRQSLGQGLEFLIYFQGNSAPDKSGLPSDRFSAERTGGSVSTLTIQRTQQEDSAVYLCASSLENPAGVNNEQFFGPGTRLTVL.

This clone showed up just once. The chain joins TRBV19 to TRBJ2-5; the D gene could be TRBD1 or TRBD2 (6 bases each). This CDR3 has 14 amino acids. From germline, CDR1 is LNHDA and CDR2 SQIVND (reference sequence). Trimming removed 3 bases from V and 5 bases from J, with 13 bases in between. As DNA, the CDR3 is TGTGCCAGTAGTATTTCGGGGGCCTGGGAGACCCAGTACTTC. This codes for CASSISGAWETQYF.

The V call is TRBV6-6, the J call TRBJ2-2; 11 nucleotides agree with TRBD2. The trim removed 6 bases at V and 3 bases at J, leaving 3 bases unmatched. Germline CDR1 MNHNY, CDR2 SVGAGI (reference sequence). CDR3 length equals 15 residues. CDR3 protein: CASRLAGADTGELFF. In DNA form, the CDR3 reads TGTGCCAGCAGACTAGCGGGGGCGGACACCGGGGAGCTGTTTTTT.

The chain joins TRBV19 to TRBJ1-1; weak D call: TRBD1 (6 bases). Trimming stripped 3 bases from V and 8 bases from J, with 10 bases between. The CDR3 runs to 12 residues. CDR1 and CDR2 from the germline V gene are LNHDA and SQIVND (reference sequence). Here the CDR3 DNA reads TGTGCCAGTAGTATTATTGGGACAGAAGCTTTCTTT. Translating gives CASSIIGTEAFF.

The chain carries TRBV9 and TRBJ1-4; 10 nucleotides match TRBD1. The germline V gene encodes CDR1 SGDLS and CDR2 YYNGEE. Trimming cost V 4 bases and J 7 bases; bases outside gene matches: 4. The CDR3 has 14 amino acids. The CDR3 reads CASSQTGGGEKLFF. In DNA, the CDR3 is TGTGCCAGCAGCCAGACAGGGGGCGGTGAAAAACTGTTTTTT. Looking up the rest from reference TRBV9 and TRBJ1-4 gives the full variable domain: DSGVTQTPKHLITATGQRVTLRCSPRSGDLSVYWYQQSLDQGLQFLIQYYNGEERAKGNILERFSAQQFPDLHSELNLSSLELGDSALYFCASSQTGGGEKLFFGSGTQLSVL.

The chain employs TRBV4-1 and TRBJ2-2; D might be TRBD1 (6 bases). CDR3 size: 15 residues. In germline, CDR1 is MGHRA, CDR2 YSYEKL. V lost 8 bases and J 7 bases, leaving 20 bases between the germline ends. CDR3 protein: CASRSHREIVGELFF. CDR3 sequence (DNA): TGCGCCAGCCGGTCCCACAGGGAAATAGTCGGGGAGCTGTTTTTT.

This rearrangement joins TRBV5-4 to TRBJ1-1; no reliable D call. Per the germline V gene, CDR1 is SGHNT and CDR2 is YYREEE (reference sequence). The length of the CDR3 is 13 residues. The V and J ends lost 1 base and 4 bases respectively, with 8 bases between them. DNA of the CDR3: TGTGCCAGCAGCTTGCGGGAACTCACTGAAGCTTTCTTT. Translated: CASSLRELTEAFF.

The chain recombines TRBV9 with TRBJ2-1; 9 bases align to TRBD1. The germline CDR1 and CDR2 sequences are SGDLS and YYNGEE. The CDR3 runs to 15 residues. Trimming cost V 2 bases and J 7 bases; bases outside gene matches: 7. The CDR3 loop reads CASSVTTGGGNEQFF. In DNA, the CDR3 is TGTGCCAGCAGCGTTACGACAGGGGGAGGGAATGAGCAGTTCTTC.

This sequence joins TRBV5-5 and TRBJ2-7; weak D call: TRBD2 (7 bases). The CDR3 has 12 amino acids. The germline V and J ends were trimmed by 4 bases and 4 bases, with 9 bases remaining between them. Germline CDR1 and CDR2: SGHKS and YYEKEE (reference sequence). The CDR3 DNA reads as TGTGCCAGCAGCGCGGGGGCGTACGAGCAGTACTTC. This sequence encodes CASSAGAYEQYF.

The V gene is TRBV29-1, the J gene TRBJ1-2; tentative D call: TRBD1 (6 bases). Germline-derived CDR1 and CDR2 are SQVTM and ANQGSEA. The CDR3 contains 15 residues. V dropped 0 bases and J dropped 3 bases, with 14 bases sitting between them. CDR3 region: CSVEDQSTGHYGYTF. CDR3 DNA: TGCAGCGTTGAAGATCAATCGACAGGACACTATGGCTACACCTTC.

This clone was counted between two and nine times. The gene calls are TRBV6-4 and TRBJ1-2; D ambiguous. CDR1 MRHNA and CDR2 SNTAGT come from the germline V gene. Trimming took 0 bases from V and 8 from J, leaving 10 bases between them. CDR3 length: 13 amino acids. CDR3 in DNA: TGTGCCAGCAGTGACTCCGGTGGGGTCGGCTACACCTTC. This encodes CASSDSGGVGYTF.

The J gene is TRBJ2-1, the V gene TRBV19; a possible D gene is TRBD2 (6 bases). V was trimmed by 4 bases and J by 10 bases, leaving 14 bases between them. CDR3 size: 13 residues. Germline-derived CDR1 and CDR2 are LNHDA and SQIVND (reference sequence). The CDR3 is CASSSQTRGEQFF. The CDR3 DNA follows: TGTGCCAGTAGTAGCCAGACTCGGGGGGAGCAGTTCTTC. The full variable domain, its missing parts supplied by reference TRBV19 and TRBJ2-1, is DGGITQSPKYLFRKEGQNVTLSCEQNLNHDAMYWYRQDPGQGLRLIYYSQIVNDFQKGDIAEGYSVSREKKESFPLTVTSAQKNPTAFYLCASSSQTRGEQFFGPGTRLTVL.

The chain combines TRBV11-2 with TRBJ1-3, with TRBD1 identical over 10 bases. Germline V lookup: CDR1 SGHAT, CDR2 FQNNGV. This CDR3 is built from 17 residues. V lost 3 bases, J lost 4 bases, and 9 bases stayed unmatched. For the CDR3, the DNA is TGTGCCAGCAGCTTTAGCCGGGGACAGGGGAGCGGAAACACCATATATTTT. It is translated as CASSFSRGQGSGNTIYF.

V usage is TRBV28 and J usage is TRBJ1-1; D is unresolved. Trimming removed 3 bases at V and 5 bases at J, with 4 bases between. The length of the CDR3 is 11 residues. Germline-derived CDR1 and CDR2 are MDHEN and SYDVKM. Here the CDR3 reads CASSFRTEAFF. CDR3 nucleotide sequence: TGTGCCAGCAGTTTTCGAACTGAAGCTTTCTTT.

The chain has TRBV15 and TRBJ1-5; no reliable D call. The ends were cut back, 2 bases at V and 5 bases at J, with 10 bases in the middle. CDR3 length: 14 residues. CDR1 LNHNV and CDR2 YYDKDF come from the germline V gene (reference sequence). CDR3 nucleotide sequence: TGTGCCACCAGCAGATCTACCCTCGATCAGCCCCAGCATTTT. Translating gives CATSRSTLDQPQHF.

The rearrangement joins TRBV15 to TRBJ2-2; TRBD2 aligns across 10 bases. In germline, CDR1 is LNHNV, CDR2 YYDKDF (reference sequence). The CDR3 is made up of 15 amino acids. V trimming: 0 bases; J trimming: 7 bases; junction bases outside the gene matches: 2. CDR3 sequence reads: CATSRDLAGVGELFF. In DNA form, the CDR3 reads TGTGCCACCAGCAGAGACCTAGCGGGAGTCGGGGAGCTGTTTTTT.

This clone was seen once. The chain couples TRBV2 to TRBJ2-5, with TRBD1 identical over 7 bases. Near its end, the DNA agrees better with TRBJ2-7, so the J call may be wrong. Germline V lookup: CDR1 SNHLY, CDR2 FYNNEI. This CDR3 has 13 residues. The CDR3 sequence: CASRGDRAHEQYF. The CDR3 nucleotides are TGTGCCAGCAGGGGAGACAGGGCCCACGAGCAGTACTTC.

V and J are TRBV5-6 and TRBJ2-3, with 7 bases fitting TRBD2. Germline assignment: CDR1 SGHDT and CDR2 YYEEEE. This CDR3 comprises 15 residues. V lost 4 bases to trimming and J lost 3 bases; unmatched junction nucleotides: 8. CDR3 in DNA: TGTGCCAGCAGCCTAGGGGCGGGAGCGACAGATACGCAGTATTTT. This gives the protein CASSLGAGATDTQYF.

The CDR3 nucleotides read TGTGCCAGCAGCCCCGTGGGCGAGGGGGGTACGCAGTATTTT. Translated: CASSPVGEGGTQYF. This rearrangement joins TRBV11-2 to TRBJ2-3; D is perhaps TRBD1 or TRBD2 (6 bases each). The V end was cut by 5 bases, the J end by 8 bases, with 17 bases between. CDR1 is SGHAT and CDR2 is FQNNGV in the germline V gene. The length of the CDR3 is 14 residues.

The chain has TRBV5-1 and TRBJ2-2; D remains ambiguous. The germline V gene encodes CDR1 SGHRS and CDR2 YFSETQ. This CDR3 has 14 amino acids. Deletions cut 0 bases from V and 5 bases from J, with 8 bases between. Here the CDR3 DNA reads TGCGCCAGCAGCTTGGTAGGGAAAACCGGGGAGCTGTTTTTT. Translating gives CASSLVGKTGELFF.

This chain joins TRBV5-1 and TRBJ2-3; maybe TRBD2 (6 bases). Trimming shortened V by 0 bases and J by 1 base, and 12 bases separated the two germline ends. Germline V gene data show CDR1 as SGHRS and CDR2 as YFSETQ. There are 16 residues in the CDR3. CDR3 nucleotide sequence: TGCGCCAGCAGCTTGGGGACCCCTAGCGGCACAGATACGCAGTATTTT. Translated, it gives CASSLGTPSGTDTQYF.

The V and J genes are TRBV11-2 and TRBJ1-5; D is unclear. This CDR3 has 15 residues. The germline V and J ends were trimmed by 5 bases and 3 bases, with 14 bases remaining between them. The germline gives CDR1 SGHAT, CDR2 FQNNGV. CDR3 in DNA: TGTGCCAGCAGCCAGACTAACGGGAACAATCAGCCCCAGCATTTT. Translating gives CASSQTNGNNQPQHF. Variable domain in full (rest from reference TRBV11-2 and TRBJ1-5): EAGVAQSPRYKIIEKRQSVAFWCNPISGHATLYWYQQILGQGPKLLIQFQNNGVVDDSQLPKDRFSAERLKGVDSTLKIQPAKLEDSAVYLCASSQTNGNNQPQHFGDGTRLSIL.

This sequence joins TRBV6-5 and TRBJ2-1; D is perhaps TRBD2 (7 bases). The CDR3 has 14 amino acids. Germline CDR1 MNHEY, CDR2 SVGAGI. Trimming pared 0 bases from V and 10 bases from J, leaving 13 bases between. The CDR3 DNA sequence: TGTGCCAGCAGTTACTCGAGGGGGGGCACGGAGCAGTTCTTC. Residues: CASSYSRGGTEQFF.